Described below is a single TCR beta chain sequence and its context. The CDR3 consists of 13 residues. Trimming cost V 8 bases and J 5 bases; bases outside gene matches: 12. Germline V lookup: CDR1 GTSNPN, CDR2 SVGIG (reference sequence). The table came from immunoSEQ multiplex PCR; TCRdb's copy has only in-frame clones and leaves some out. Here the sample spans about 80,000 clones, 90% to 95% being singletons. The record originates from a study of technical replicates of blood from a handful of donors. This clonotype was obtained from a human donor in good health. The chain carries TRBV30 and TRBJ2-7; 7 bases are a match to TRBD2. Sample: T cells isolated from PBMCs. Here the CDR3 DNA reads TGTGCCGGCCGGGGCGGGAGATACAACGAGCAGTACTTC. This codes for CAGRGGRYNEQYF.